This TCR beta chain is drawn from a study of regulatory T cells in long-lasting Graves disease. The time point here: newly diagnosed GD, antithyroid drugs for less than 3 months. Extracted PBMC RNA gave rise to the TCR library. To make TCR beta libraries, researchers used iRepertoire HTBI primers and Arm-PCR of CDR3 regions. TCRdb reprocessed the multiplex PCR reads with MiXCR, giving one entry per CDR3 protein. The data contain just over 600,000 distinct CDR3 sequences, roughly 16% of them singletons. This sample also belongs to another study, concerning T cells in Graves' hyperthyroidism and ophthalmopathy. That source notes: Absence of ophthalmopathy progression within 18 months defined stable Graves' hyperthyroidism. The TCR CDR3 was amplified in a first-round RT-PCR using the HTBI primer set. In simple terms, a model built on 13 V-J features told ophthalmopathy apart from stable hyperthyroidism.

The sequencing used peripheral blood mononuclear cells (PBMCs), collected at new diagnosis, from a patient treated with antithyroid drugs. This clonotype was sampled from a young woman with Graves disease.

DNA of the CDR3: TGCAGCGTTCTCAGGGGCTCAAACACTGAAGCTTTCTTT. The encoded protein is CSVLRGSNTEAFF. The chain uses TRBV29-1 and TRBJ1-1, with D perhaps TRBD1 (6 bases). V dropped 5 bases and J dropped 2 bases, with 12 bases sitting between them. Germline V gives CDR1 SQVTM, CDR2 ANQGSEA. CDR3 length equals 13 residues. Filled out from reference TRBV29-1 and TRBJ1-1, the complete variable domain reads SAVISQKPSRDICQRGTSLTIQCQVDSQVTMMFWYRQQPGQSLTLIATANQGSEATYESGFVIDKFPISRPNLTFSTLTVSNMSPEDSSIYLCSVLRGSNTEAFFGQGTRLTVV.